The rows below give T cell receptor beta chains drawn from one sample of a study of blood T cell repertoires in COVID-19. Assay: immunoSEQ multiplex PCR; the TCRdb copy retains only in-frame clones and omits some. This table has some 400,000 clones, approximately 86% appearing once. The sample consisted of peripheral blood. These receptors were taken from a human donor in a cohort sampled during active COVID-19. CDR3s include the opening cysteine and the closing phenylalanine or tryptophan. A D gene is named only where the DNA matches it firmly. The listing skips clone size in some rows; elsewhere it reads once, few, many or a size class.

J: TRBJ1-3; D: .; V: TRBV7-6; size: .; CDR3: CASSLTGSSSGNTIYF; DNA: TGTGCCAGCAGCCTTACAGGCTCAAGCTCTGGAAACACCATATATTTT
J: TRBJ1-1; D: TRBD1; V: TRBV5-1; size: .; CDR3: CASSLRTGENTEAFF; DNA: TGCGCCAGCAGCTTACGGACAGGGGAAAACACTGAAGCTTTCTTT
J: TRBJ1-5; D: .; V: TRBV10-3; size: .; CDR3: CAISEGTQGFNQPQHF; DNA: TGTGCCATCAGTGAGGGGACACAGGGCTTCAATCAGCCCCAGCATTTT
J: TRBJ2-2; D: TRBD1; V: TRBV14; size: .; CDR3: CASSIQGVRNTGELFF; DNA: TGTGCCAGCAGCATCCAGGGGGTGAGGAACACCGGGGAGCTGTTTTTT
J: TRBJ2-3; D: TRBD2; V: TRBV19; size: .; CDR3: CASSKDGTSGFTDTQYF; DNA: TGTGCCAGTAGTAAAGACGGGACTAGCGGGTTCACAGATACGCAGTATTTT
J: TRBJ1-1; D: .; V: TRBV15; size: .; CDR3: CATSRHMGLVLNTEAFF; DNA: TGTGCCACCAGCAGACACATGGGCCTCGTACTGAACACTGAAGCTTTCTTT
J: TRBJ2-1; D: .; V: TRBV20-1; size: .; CDR3: CSASLGSSEGFF; DNA: TGCAGTGCTAGTCTGGGGTCTAGCGAGGGGTTCTTC
J: TRBJ2-4; D: TRBD2; V: TRBV20-1; size: .; CDR3: CSAKSGSWNF; DNA: TGCAGTGCTAAAAGCGGGAGTTGGAACTTC
J: TRBJ1-3; D: .; V: TRBV6-5; size: .; CDR3: CASSYKGRSGNTIYF; DNA: TGTGCCAGCAGTTACAAGGGGAGGTCTGGAAACACCATATATTTT
J: TRBJ1-1; D: TRBD1; V: TRBV7-6; size: .; CDR3: CASSPRTGGLGTEAFF; DNA: TGTGCCAGCAGCCCTCGGACAGGGGGTTTGGGGACTGAAGCTTTCTTT
J: TRBJ2-2; D: .; V: TRBV5-4; size: .; CDR3: CASSRQESNTGELFF; DNA: TGTGCCAGCAGCCGACAGGAATCGAACACCGGGGAGCTGTTTTTT
J: TRBJ1-1; D: .; V: TRBV7-2; size: once; CDR3: CASSLKGRKGTEAFF; DNA: TGTGCCAGCAGCTTAAAGGGGAGGAAAGGAACTGAAGCTTTCTTT
J: TRBJ2-1; D: .; V: TRBV7-3; size: .; CDR3: CASSLWGGSSYNEQFF; DNA: TGTGCCAGCAGCTTATGGGGCGGAAGCTCCTACAATGAGCAGTTCTTC
J: TRBJ2-3; D: .; V: TRBV30; size: .; CDR3: CAWSITSSDTQYF; DNA: TGTGCCTGGAGTATTACTAGCTCAGATACGCAGTATTTT
J: TRBJ2-7; D: .; V: TRBV4-1; size: .; CDR3: CASSQVQGAYEQYF; DNA: TGCGCCAGCAGCCAAGTACAGGGCGCCTACGAGCAGTACTTC
J: TRBJ2-5; D: .; V: TRBV21-1; size: .; CDR3: CASSHDTSGGSQETQYF; DNA: TGTGCCAGCAGCCATGACACTAGCGGGGGGAGTCAAGAGACCCAGTACTTC
J: TRBJ2-3; D: .; V: TRBV15; size: .; CDR3: CATSRARPGQGTDTQYF; DNA: TGTGCCACCAGCAGAGCAAGACCGGGACAAGGCACAGATACGCAGTATTTT
J: TRBJ2-3; D: .; V: TRBV19; size: .; CDR3: CASEEVGASSTDTQYF; DNA: TGTGCCAGTGAGGAGGTGGGGGCCTCTAGCACAGATACGCAGTATTTT
J: TRBJ2-5; D: .; V: TRBV20-1; size: few; CDR3: CSAIIQETQYF; DNA: TGCAGTGCAATAATACAAGAGACCCAGTACTTC
J: TRBJ1-1; D: .; V: TRBV18; size: few; CDR3: CASSPIGRPGTEAFF; DNA: TGTGCCAGCTCACCGATTGGTCGTCCGGGGACTGAAGCTTTCTTT
J: TRBJ2-2; D: .; V: TRBV29-1; size: .; CDR3: CSVGGNTNTGELFF; DNA: TGCAGCGTTGGCGGTAACACGAACACCGGGGAGCTGTTTTTT
J: TRBJ2-7; D: .; V: TRBV9; size: .; CDR3: CASSVEGAGAYEQYF; DNA: TGTGCCAGCAGCGTAGAAGGGGCAGGGGCCTACGAGCAGTACTTC
J: TRBJ1-1; D: TRBD1; V: TRBV9; size: .; CDR3: CASSAGQGPNTEAFF; DNA: TGTGCCAGCAGCGCCGGACAGGGTCCAAACACTGAAGCTTTCTTT
J: TRBJ1-1; D: .; V: TRBV5-4; size: .; CDR3: CASSSGGDTEAFF; DNA: TGTGCCAGCAGCTCGGGGGGTGACACTGAAGCTTTCTTT
J: TRBJ1-1; D: .; V: TRBV6-5; size: .; CDR3: CASSYRTGNTEAFF; DNA: TGTGCCAGCAGTTACCGCACCGGGAACACTGAAGCTTTCTTT
J: TRBJ2-3; D: TRBD2; V: TRBV2; size: .; CDR3: CASSWLAGDTQYF; DNA: TGTGCCAGCAGTTGGTTAGCGGGGGATACGCAGTATTTT
J: TRBJ2-1; D: TRBD2; V: TRBV5-4; size: .; CDR3: CASSLVPRLASTYNEQFF; DNA: TGTGCCAGCAGCTTGGTGCCGAGACTAGCGTCTACCTACAATGAGCAGTTCTTC
J: TRBJ2-7; D: TRBD2; V: TRBV6-1; size: .; CDR3: CASSETSGRTYEQYF; DNA: TGTGCCAGCAGTGAGACTAGCGGGAGAACCTACGAGCAGTACTTC
J: TRBJ1-3; D: .; V: TRBV7-9; size: .; CDR3: CASSLLSLDSGNTIYF; DNA: TGTGCCAGCAGCTTATTATCCCTAGACTCTGGAAACACCATATATTTT
J: TRBJ2-7; D: TRBD1; V: TRBV27; size: few; CDR3: CASSLMVGTGVYEQYF; DNA: TGTGCCAGCAGTTTAATGGTAGGGACAGGGGTTTACGAGCAGTACTTC
J: TRBJ2-7; D: .; V: TRBV21-1; size: once; CDR3: CASSRAPYEQYF; DNA: TGTGCCAGCAGCCGAGCCCCCTACGAGCAGTACTTC
J: TRBJ2-3; D: TRBD1; V: TRBV7-8; size: .; CDR3: CASTITGGQGTDTQYF; DNA: TGTGCCAGCACCATTACAGGGGGACAGGGCACAGATACGCAGTATTTT
J: TRBJ1-4; D: .; V: TRBV19; size: .; CDR3: CASTGESANEKLFF; DNA: TGTGCCAGTACCGGTGAAAGCGCAAATGAAAAACTGTTTTTT
J: TRBJ2-3; D: .; V: TRBV9; size: .; CDR3: CASSVGVTISADTQYF; DNA: TGTGCCAGCAGCGTAGGCGTGACTATCAGTGCCGATACGCAGTATTTT
J: TRBJ1-6; D: .; V: TRBV30; size: .; CDR3: CAWSVQEYSPLHF; DNA: TGTGCCTGGAGTGTACAAGAATATTCACCCCTCCACTTT
J: TRBJ1-1; D: TRBD1; V: TRBV20-1; size: few; CDR3: CSASEGAHTEAFF; DNA: TGCAGTGCTAGTGAGGGGGCTCACACTGAAGCTTTCTTT
J: TRBJ2-1; D: .; V: TRBV9; size: .; CDR3: CASSPPGAPSYNEQFF; DNA: TGTGCCAGCAGCCCGCCAGGTGCACCCTCCTACAATGAGCAGTTCTTC
J: TRBJ2-2; D: .; V: TRBV7-2; size: .; CDR3: CASSLIRTGELFF; DNA: TGTGCCAGCAGCTTAATCCGCACCGGGGAGCTGTTTTTT
J: TRBJ2-2; D: .; V: TRBV3-1/TRBV3-2; size: .; CDR3: CASLQVRGGTGELFF; DNA: TGTGCCAGCCTCCAGGTGAGGGGAGGAACCGGGGAGCTGTTTTTT
J: TRBJ2-1; D: TRBD2; V: TRBV27; size: .; CDR3: CASSFLGTSGGNEQFF; DNA: TGTGCCAGCAGTTTCTTGGGGACTAGCGGGGGGAATGAGCAGTTCTTC
J: TRBJ1-1; D: TRBD1; V: TRBV5-1; size: .; CDR3: CASSSTGGDTEAFF; DNA: TGCGCCAGCAGCTCGACAGGGGGAGACACTGAAGCTTTCTTT
J: TRBJ2-1; D: .; V: TRBV12-3/TRBV12-4; size: .; CDR3: CASRTLGDEQFF; DNA: TGTGCCAGCAGGACTTTAGGGGATGAGCAGTTCTTC
J: TRBJ2-1; D: .; V: TRBV7-2; size: .; CDR3: CASSLVPNARYNEQFF; DNA: TGTGCCAGCAGCTTAGTCCCGAATGCTAGGTACAATGAGCAGTTCTTC
J: TRBJ2-7; D: .; V: TRBV3-1/TRBV3-2; size: .; CDR3: CASSQDWASDEQYF; DNA: TGTGCCAGCAGCCAAGATTGGGCCTCCGACGAGCAGTACTTC
J: TRBJ1-1; D: TRBD1; V: TRBV10-3; size: .; CDR3: CAISRQGENTEAFF; DNA: TGTGCCATCAGCCGACAGGGGGAGAACACTGAAGCTTTCTTT
J: TRBJ2-5; D: .; V: TRBV24-1; size: .; CDR3: CATSDLSGGETQYF; DNA: TGTGCCACCAGTGATTTGTCCGGGGGAGAGACCCAGTACTTC
J: TRBJ1-3; D: .; V: TRBV9; size: .; CDR3: CASSGEGRRAGNTIYF; DNA: TGTGCCAGCAGCGGAGAAGGGAGGAGGGCTGGAAACACCATATATTTT
J: TRBJ1-2; D: TRBD1; V: TRBV5-1; size: .; CDR3: CASSDTGTGGRNGYTF; DNA: TGCGCCAGCAGCGACACCGGGACAGGGGGTCGGAATGGCTACACCTTC
J: TRBJ1-3; D: .; V: TRBV30; size: .; CDR3: CAWSAVGNTIYF; DNA: TGTGCCTGGAGTGCTGTCGGAAACACCATATATTTT
J: TRBJ2-7; D: .; V: TRBV10-3; size: .; CDR3: CAISESRGGGSYEQYF; DNA: TGTGCCATCAGTGAGTCCAGGGGAGGGGGCTCCTACGAGCAGTACTTC
J: TRBJ1-6; D: .; V: TRBV4-2; size: .; CDR3: CASSLQGRVRESPLHF; DNA: TGTGCCAGCAGCCTGCAGGGGAGGGTCAGAGAATCACCCCTCCACTTT
J: TRBJ1-5; D: .; V: TRBV7-2; size: .; CDR3: CASSSGLGNQPQHF; DNA: TGTGCCAGCAGCTCGGGACTAGGCAATCAGCCCCAGCATTTT
J: TRBJ2-5; D: TRBD2; V: TRBV3-1/TRBV3-2; size: .; CDR3: CASSWRREGEETQYF; DNA: TGTGCCAGCAGCTGGCGCAGGGAGGGAGAAGAGACCCAGTACTTC
J: TRBJ1-2; D: .; V: TRBV28; size: .; CDR3: CATLVRGHGYTF; DNA: TGTGCCACCCTCGTCAGGGGTCATGGCTACACCTTC
J: TRBJ2-5; D: TRBD2; V: TRBV5-1; size: .; CDR3: CASSFTSGRKETQYF; DNA: TGCGCCAGCAGCTTTACTAGCGGGAGGAAAGAGACCCAGTACTTC
J: TRBJ2-6; D: .; V: TRBV6-1; size: once; CDR3: CASSEFLGLSGANVLTF; DNA: TGTGCCAGCAGTGAATTCCTTGGACTCTCTGGGGCCAACGTCCTGACTTTC
J: TRBJ1-4; D: .; V: TRBV6-5; size: .; CDR3: CASSAEVWSKLFF; DNA: TGTGCCAGCAGCGCGGAAGTGTGGTCTAAACTGTTTTTT
J: TRBJ2-5; D: TRBD2; V: TRBV2; size: .; CDR3: CASSIFGGKETQYF; DNA: TGTGCCAGCAGTATTTTCGGGGGGAAAGAGACCCAGTACTTC
J: TRBJ2-1; D: .; V: TRBV5-1; size: .; CDR3: CASSLRGSGTYNEQFF; DNA: TGCGCCAGCAGCTTGAGAGGGAGCGGTACTTACAATGAGCAGTTCTTC
J: TRBJ1-2; D: TRBD1; V: TRBV19; size: .; CDR3: CASRTGDVVSGYGYTF; DNA: TGTGCCAGTAGGACAGGGGATGTCGTCTCTGGCTATGGCTACACCTTC